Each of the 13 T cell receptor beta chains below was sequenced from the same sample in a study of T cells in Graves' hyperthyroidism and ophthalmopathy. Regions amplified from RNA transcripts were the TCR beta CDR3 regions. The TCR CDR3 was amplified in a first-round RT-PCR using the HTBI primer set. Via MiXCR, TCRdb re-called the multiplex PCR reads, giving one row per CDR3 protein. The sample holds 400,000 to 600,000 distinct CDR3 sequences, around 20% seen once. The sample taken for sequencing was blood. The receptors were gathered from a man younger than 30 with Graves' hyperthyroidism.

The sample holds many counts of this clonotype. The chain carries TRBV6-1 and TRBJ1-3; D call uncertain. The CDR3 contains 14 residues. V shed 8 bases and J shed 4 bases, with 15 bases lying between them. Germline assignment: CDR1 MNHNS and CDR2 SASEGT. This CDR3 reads CASGVGREGNTIYF. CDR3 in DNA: TGTGCCAGCGGGGTCGGCCGGGAAGGAAACACCATATATTTT.

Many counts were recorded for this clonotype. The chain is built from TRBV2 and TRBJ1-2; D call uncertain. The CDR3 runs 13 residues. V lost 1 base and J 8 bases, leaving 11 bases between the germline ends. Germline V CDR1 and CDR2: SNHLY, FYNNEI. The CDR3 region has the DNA TGTGCCAGCAGTGAAGGGTCAGGCCGGGGCTACACCTTC. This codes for CASSEGSGRGYTF.

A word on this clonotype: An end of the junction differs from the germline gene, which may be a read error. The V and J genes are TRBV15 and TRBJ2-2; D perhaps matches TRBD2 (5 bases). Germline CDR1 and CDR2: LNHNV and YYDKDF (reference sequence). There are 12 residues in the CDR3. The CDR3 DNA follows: TGTGCCACCAGGGGCGACACCGGGGATCTGTTTTTT. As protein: CATRGDTGDLFF.

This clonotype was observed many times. The CDR3 loop reads CASSGSEIRGSNQPQHF. The CDR3 bases are TGTGCCAGCAGCGGGAGTGAGATCCGGGGGAGCAATCAGCCCCAGCATTTT. This rearrangement joins TRBV7-8 to TRBJ1-5; tentatively, D is TRBD1 (5 bases). V gave up 5 bases and J gave up 1 base, with 18 bases separating them. This CDR3 comprises 17 residues. Germline V gives CDR1 SGHVS, CDR2 FQNEAQ. The full variable domain, with the rest looked up from reference TRBV7-8 and TRBJ1-5, is GAGVSQSPRYKVAKRGQDVALRCDPISGHVSLFWYQQALGQGPEFLTYFQNEAQLDKSGLPSDRFFAERPEGSVSTLKIQRTQQEDSAVYLCASSGSEIRGSNQPQHFGDGTRLSIL.

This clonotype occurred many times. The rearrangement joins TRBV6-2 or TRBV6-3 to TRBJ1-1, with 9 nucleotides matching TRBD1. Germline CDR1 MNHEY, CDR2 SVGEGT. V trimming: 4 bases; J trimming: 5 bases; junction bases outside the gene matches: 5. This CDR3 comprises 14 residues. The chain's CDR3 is CASSLTGGGTEAFF. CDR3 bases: TGTGCCAGCAGTTTGACAGGGGGAGGGACTGAAGCTTTCTTT.

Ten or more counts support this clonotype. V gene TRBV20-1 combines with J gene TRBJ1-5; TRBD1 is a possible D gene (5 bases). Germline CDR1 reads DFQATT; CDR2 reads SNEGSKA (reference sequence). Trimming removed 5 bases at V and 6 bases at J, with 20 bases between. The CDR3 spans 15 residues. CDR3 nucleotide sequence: TGCAGTGCTCAAGTAAGTGCAGGGCTGTCTCAGCCCCAGCATTTT. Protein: CSAQVSAGLSQPQHF.

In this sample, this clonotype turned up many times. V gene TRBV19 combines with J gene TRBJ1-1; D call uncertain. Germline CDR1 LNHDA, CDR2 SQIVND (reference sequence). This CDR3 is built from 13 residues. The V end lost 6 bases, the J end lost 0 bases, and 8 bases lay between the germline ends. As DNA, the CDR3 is TGTGCCAGTAGACTTAAAATGAACACTGAAGCTTTCTTT. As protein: CASRLKMNTEAFF. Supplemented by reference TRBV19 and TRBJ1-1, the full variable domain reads DGGITQSPKYLFRKEGQNVTLSCEQNLNHDAMYWYRQDPGQGLRLIYYSQIVNDFQKGDIAEGYSVSREKKESFPLTVTSAQKNPTAFYLCASRLKMNTEAFFGQGTRLTVV.

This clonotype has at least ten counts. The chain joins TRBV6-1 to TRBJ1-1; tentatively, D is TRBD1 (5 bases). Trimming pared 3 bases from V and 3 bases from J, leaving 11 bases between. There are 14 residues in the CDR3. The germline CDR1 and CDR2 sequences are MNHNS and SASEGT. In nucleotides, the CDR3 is TGTGCCAGCAGTGAGACAGCTGGGGACACTGAAGCTTTCTTT. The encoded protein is CASSETAGDTEAFF.

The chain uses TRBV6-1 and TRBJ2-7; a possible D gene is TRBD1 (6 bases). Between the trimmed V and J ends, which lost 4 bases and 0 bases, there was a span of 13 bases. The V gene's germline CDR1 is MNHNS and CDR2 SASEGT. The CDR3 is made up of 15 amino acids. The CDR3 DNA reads TGTGCCAGCAGTGGAGGGGGAGCTTACTCCTACGAGCAGTACTTC. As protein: CASSGGGAYSYEQYF.

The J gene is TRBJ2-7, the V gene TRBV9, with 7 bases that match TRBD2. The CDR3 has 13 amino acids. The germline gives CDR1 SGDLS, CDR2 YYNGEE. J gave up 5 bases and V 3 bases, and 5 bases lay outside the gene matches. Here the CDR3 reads CASSANRGDEQYF. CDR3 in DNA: TGTGCCAGCAGCGCGAACCGGGGGGACGAGCAGTACTTC.

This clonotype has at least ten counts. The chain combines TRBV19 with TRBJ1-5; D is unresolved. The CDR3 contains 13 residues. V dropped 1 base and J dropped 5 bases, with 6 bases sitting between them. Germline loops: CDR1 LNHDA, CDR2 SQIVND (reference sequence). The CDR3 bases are TGTGCCAGTAGTATAGTTATCGATCAGCCCCAGCATTTT. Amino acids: CASSIVIDQPQHF.

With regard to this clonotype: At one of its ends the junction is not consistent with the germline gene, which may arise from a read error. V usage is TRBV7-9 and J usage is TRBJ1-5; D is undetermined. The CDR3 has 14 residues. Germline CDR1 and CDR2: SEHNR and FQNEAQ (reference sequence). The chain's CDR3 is CASSHPGGNRPQHF. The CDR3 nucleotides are TGTGCCAGCAGCCACCCGGGAGGTAATCGGCCCCAGCATTTT. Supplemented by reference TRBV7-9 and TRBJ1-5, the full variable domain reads DTGVSQNPRHKITKRGQNVTFRCDPISEHNRLYWYRQTLGQGPEFLTYFQNEAQLEKSRLLSDRFSAERPKGSFSTLEIQRTEQGDSAMYLCASSHPGGNRPQHFGDGTRLSIL.

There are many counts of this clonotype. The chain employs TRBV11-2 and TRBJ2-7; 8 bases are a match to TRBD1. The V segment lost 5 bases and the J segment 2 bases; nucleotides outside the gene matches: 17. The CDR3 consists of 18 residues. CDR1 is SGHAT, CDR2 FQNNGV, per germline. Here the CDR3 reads CASSLFGKGQGRTYEQYF. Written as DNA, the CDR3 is TGTGCCAGCAGCCTATTCGGAAAAGGACAGGGAAGAACCTACGAGCAGTACTTC.